These T cell receptor beta chains were read from a single sample in a study of cytomegalovirus exposure and HLA in healthy donors. TCRdb's copy holds only in-frame clones and misses some; the assay was immunoSEQ multiplex PCR. The sample consists of around 110,000 clones, 60% to 75% of them appearing once. The source material was PBMCs. These receptors originate from a man in his thirties or forties in good health and CMV-seronegative. Each CDR3 is given without its conserved first and last residue. The D gene is left open where the match is weak. Some rows mark clone size as missing; the rest say once, few, many or name a class of expanded clone.

J	size	V	D	CDR3
TRBJ2-7	-	TRBV6-1	TRBD1	ASSEEKWTGGPYEQY
TRBJ1-1	-	TRBV6-1	-	ASSDFLYNRNTEAF
TRBJ2-1	-	TRBV5-6	TRBD2	ASSHYIAGGPSYNEQF
TRBJ2-4	-	TRBV4-1	-	ASSPLQGWNIQY
TRBJ2-5	-	TRBV2	-	ASTIQETQY
-	few	TRBV19	TRBD1	ASSKTGSYEQY
TRBJ2-1	few	TRBV4-1	TRBD2	ASSQGASGIRNEQF
TRBJ1-4	-	TRBV7-6	TRBD1	ASSLDLSGQGHEKLF
TRBJ2-2	-	TRBV2	-	ASTETGIGTGELF
TRBJ1-5	-	TRBV27	TRBD1	ASSPTRGSFSNQPQH
TRBJ1-1	-	TRBV14	-	ASSPTTWLTEAF
TRBJ2-5	-	TRBV6-5	TRBD2	ATRLAGDGETQY
TRBJ2-5	-	TRBV9	-	ASSPPPGGAQETQY
TRBJ2-1	-	TRBV27	TRBD2	ASSPIAGASSYNEQF
TRBJ1-5	-	TRBV19	TRBD1	ASSIDYGTGAGNQPQH